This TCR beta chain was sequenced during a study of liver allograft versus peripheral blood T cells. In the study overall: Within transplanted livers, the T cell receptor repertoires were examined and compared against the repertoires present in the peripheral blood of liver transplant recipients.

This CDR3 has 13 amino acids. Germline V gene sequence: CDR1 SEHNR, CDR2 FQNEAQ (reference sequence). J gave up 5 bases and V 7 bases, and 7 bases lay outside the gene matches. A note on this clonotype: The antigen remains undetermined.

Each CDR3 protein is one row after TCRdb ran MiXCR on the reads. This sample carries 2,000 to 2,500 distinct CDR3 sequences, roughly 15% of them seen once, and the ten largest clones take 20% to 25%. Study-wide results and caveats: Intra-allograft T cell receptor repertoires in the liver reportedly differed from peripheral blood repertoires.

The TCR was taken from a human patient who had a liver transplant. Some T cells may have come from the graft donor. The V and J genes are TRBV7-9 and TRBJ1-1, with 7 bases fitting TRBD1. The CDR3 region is CASTQGGGTEAFF. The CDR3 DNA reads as TGTGCCAGCACCCAGGGGGGGGGGACTGAAGCTTTCTTT.